This TCR beta chain was retrieved from a study of regulatory T cells in long-lasting Graves disease (dated by TCRdb to the early 2020s). For context, the study as a whole: Persistent Graves' disease was defined as persistently positive TSH receptor autoantibodies together with antithyroid drug treatment for over 5 years. Peripheral blood TCR sequencing and RNA sequencing compared persistent Graves' disease patients with newly diagnosed Graves' disease patients. A total of 35 or so samples were covered by TCR sequencing, comprising approximately 13 persistent and roughly 20 newly diagnosed Graves' disease patients. On average, persistent Graves' disease patients in the clinical cohort had been on antithyroid drugs for approximately 10 years. The study was registered as a clinical trial and conducted in China. Overall results and qualifications from the work: Lower TCR Shannon entropy and fewer highly expanded clones were observed in persistent Graves' disease patients than in newly diagnosed patients, which suggested clonal expansion. Preferential use of TRBV28, TRBJ1-2 and TRBJ2-5 was observed in persistent disease, whereas TRBV20-1 and TRBJ2-1 were favored in newly diagnosed disease. Sequencing and analysis were limited to the TCR beta chain. As a limitation, the authors acknowledged that the small sample size may reduce accuracy. More public clonotypes were shared among persistent patients (roughly 2,700) than among newly diagnosed patients (over 900). Only peripheral blood was studied, because thyroid tissue, the primary lesion, was inaccessible.

Library preparation used multiplex PCR. The instrument given in TCRdb is Illumina HiSeq 4000. To build TCR beta libraries, CDR3 regions were amplified by Arm-PCR using iRepertoire HTBI primers. PCR products were gel purified before sequencing. The source study handled its data this way. A total of fewer than 80 TRBV and some 15 TRBJ segments were identified across samples and were used for gene usage analysis of CDR3 amino acid clonotypes. COPE and FqMerger were used to merge the filtered high-quality paired reads into contigs. BLAST was used to align contigs to the IMGT TRBV, TRBD and TRBJ reference genes, and CDR3 was defined following IMGT. Highly expanded clones were defined as clonotypes with a frequency above 0.1%. Shannon entropy was used to measure repertoire diversity, and the Gini coefficient was used to measure V-J evenness. A clonotype was considered public if more than one individual shared it. TCRdb applied fastp at Q25 and MiXCR to the public reads, then kept only in-frame beta chains. Entries are consolidated by CDR3 protein sequence, retaining the most common genes and DNA. For this entry, the V and J calls and clone size follow TCRdb and not the study's own pipeline. The sample table holds roughly 430,000 distinct CDR3 sequences, of which over 20% were seen once. The ten biggest clones cover around an eighth of the sample.

The time point label of this sample denotes: persistent/refractory GD, antithyroid drugs over 5 years with positive TRAb. For both TCR sequencing and RNA sequencing, RNA was extracted from PBMCs using TRIzol. The diagnosis of Graves' disease was made according to American Thyroid Association guidelines. The patients came from an endocrinology department in Xi'an, China. Each patient gave about 9.1 milliliters of peripheral blood, collected in an EDTA anticoagulant tube. PBMCs were isolated by Ficoll Paque Plus density gradient separation without further T cell sorting. RNA quality was checked with an Agilent 2100 Bioanalyzer and agarose gel, and concentration with a NanoDrop 2000. Concerning this clonotype itself: Its antigen is unknown. Per-base quality was not reported, and no clone a single base away is much larger than it.

Per the germline V gene, MNHNS is the CDR1 and SASEGT is the CDR2. Counted from cysteine to phenylalanine, this CDR3 has 16 amino acids. Only the CDR3 region is kept as DNA, spanning 48 bases read in frame from base 1. V and J are trimmed by 4 bases and 2 bases, and the gene matches miss 6 bases of the junction. This receptor chain uses TRBV6-1 and TRBJ1-5; 9 central nucleotides agree with TRBD1. This clonotype was obtained from a female donor with Graves disease. Sequencing was performed on peripheral blood mononuclear cells (PBMCs), taken when the disease was refractory, from a patient treated with antithyroid drugs. The DNA is as follows: TGTGCCAGCAGTGTATCGACAGGGGGAGGCAATCAGCCCCAGCATTTT. Its translation is CASSVSTGGGNQPQHF.